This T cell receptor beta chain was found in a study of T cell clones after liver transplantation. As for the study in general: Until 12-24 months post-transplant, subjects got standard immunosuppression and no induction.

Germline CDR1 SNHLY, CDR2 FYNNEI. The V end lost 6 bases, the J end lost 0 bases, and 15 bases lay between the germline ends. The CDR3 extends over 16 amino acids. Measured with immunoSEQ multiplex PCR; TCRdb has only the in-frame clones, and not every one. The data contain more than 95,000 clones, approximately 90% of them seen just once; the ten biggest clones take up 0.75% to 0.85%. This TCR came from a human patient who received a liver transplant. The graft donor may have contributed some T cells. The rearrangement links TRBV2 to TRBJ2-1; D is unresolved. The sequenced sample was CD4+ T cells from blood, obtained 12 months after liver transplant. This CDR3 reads CASRADTHSSYNEQFF. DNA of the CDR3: TGTGCCAGCAGGGCTGATACCCACAGCTCCTACAATGAGCAGTTCTTC.